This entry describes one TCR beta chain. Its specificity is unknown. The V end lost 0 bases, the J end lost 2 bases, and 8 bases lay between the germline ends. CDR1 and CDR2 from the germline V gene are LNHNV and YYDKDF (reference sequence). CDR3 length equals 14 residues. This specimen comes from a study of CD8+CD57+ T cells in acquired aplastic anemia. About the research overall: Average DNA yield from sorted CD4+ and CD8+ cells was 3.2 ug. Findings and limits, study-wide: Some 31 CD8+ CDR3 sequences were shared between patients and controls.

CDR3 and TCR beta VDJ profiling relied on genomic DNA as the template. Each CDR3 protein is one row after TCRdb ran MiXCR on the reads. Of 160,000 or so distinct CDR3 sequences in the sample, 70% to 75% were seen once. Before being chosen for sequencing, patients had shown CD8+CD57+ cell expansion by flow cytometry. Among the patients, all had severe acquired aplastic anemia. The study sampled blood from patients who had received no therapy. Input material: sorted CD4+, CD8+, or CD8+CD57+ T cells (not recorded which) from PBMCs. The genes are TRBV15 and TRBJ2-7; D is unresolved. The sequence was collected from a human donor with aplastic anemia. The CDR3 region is CATSRDIGPYEQYF. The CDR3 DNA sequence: TGTGCCACCAGCAGAGATATAGGCCCCTACGAGCAGTACTTC.